This T cell receptor (beta chain) derives from a study of long-term antiretroviral therapy in people with HIV. A v3.0 immunoSEQ assay was performed at survey level. Clones were read by immunoSEQ multiplex PCR, and TCRdb kept only the in-frame ones, dropping some. The sample lists tens of thousands of clones; about 95% were seen once. The study's findings and limits: Blood, drawn from 2004 to 2017, may reflect older ART regimens.

This clone was seen once. No antigen is known for it. The CDR3 has 15 amino acids. The germline CDR1 and CDR2 sequences are SEHNR and FQNEAQ (reference sequence). The trim removed 1 base at V and 4 bases at J, leaving 5 bases unmatched. Every one of the donors gave at least one pre-ART PBMC sample and at least two post-ART PBMC samples. The sequence derives from a woman aged 45-65 years with HIV. The chain carries TRBV7-9 and TRBJ1-2; 8 nucleotides line up with TRBD1. The sample consisted of unsorted PBMCs, taken 3.7 years after starting antiretroviral therapy. The CDR3 DNA reads TGTGCCAGCAGCTTAGACGGACAGGGCACCTATGGCTACACCTTC. Translated, it gives CASSLDGQGTYGYTF.